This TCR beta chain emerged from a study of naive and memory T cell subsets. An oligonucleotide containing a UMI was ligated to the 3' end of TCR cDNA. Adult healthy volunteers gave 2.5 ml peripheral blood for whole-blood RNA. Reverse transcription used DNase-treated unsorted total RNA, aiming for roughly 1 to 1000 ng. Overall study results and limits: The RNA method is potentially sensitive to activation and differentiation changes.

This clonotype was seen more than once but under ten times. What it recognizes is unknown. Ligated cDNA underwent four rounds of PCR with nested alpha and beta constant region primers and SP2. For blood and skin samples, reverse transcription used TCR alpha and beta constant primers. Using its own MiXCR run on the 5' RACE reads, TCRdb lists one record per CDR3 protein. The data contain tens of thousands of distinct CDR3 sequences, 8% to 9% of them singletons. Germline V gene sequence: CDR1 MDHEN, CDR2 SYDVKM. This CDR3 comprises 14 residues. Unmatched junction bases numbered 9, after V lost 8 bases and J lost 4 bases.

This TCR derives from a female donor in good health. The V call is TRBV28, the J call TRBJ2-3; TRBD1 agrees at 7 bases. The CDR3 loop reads CASLTGWRSDTQYF. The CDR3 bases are TGTGCCAGCTTGACAGGGTGGAGGTCAGATACGCAGTATTTT.